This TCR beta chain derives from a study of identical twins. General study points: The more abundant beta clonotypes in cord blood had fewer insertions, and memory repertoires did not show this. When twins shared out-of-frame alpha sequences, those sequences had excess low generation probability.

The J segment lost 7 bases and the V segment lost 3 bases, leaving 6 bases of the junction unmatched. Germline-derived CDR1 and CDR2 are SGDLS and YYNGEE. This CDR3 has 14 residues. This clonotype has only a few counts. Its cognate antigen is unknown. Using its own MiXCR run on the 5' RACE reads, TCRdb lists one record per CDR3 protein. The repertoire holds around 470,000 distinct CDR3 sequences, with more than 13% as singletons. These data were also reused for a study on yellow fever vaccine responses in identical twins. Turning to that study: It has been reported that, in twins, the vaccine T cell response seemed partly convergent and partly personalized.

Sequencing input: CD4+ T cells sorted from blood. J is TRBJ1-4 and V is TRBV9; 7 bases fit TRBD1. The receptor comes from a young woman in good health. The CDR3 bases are TGTGCCAGCAGCGCAAGGGGGCGAGGTGAAAAACTGTTTTTT. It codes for CASSARGRGEKLFF.